The 15 T cell receptor beta chains below all came from one sample that was sequenced in a study of T-cell memory formation after mild COVID-19. TCRdb re-derived calls from the 5' RACE reads in MiXCR, one entry per CDR3 protein. Of a few hundred thousand distinct CDR3 sequences listed, approximately 24% are singletons. Sequenced: PBMCs or a T cell subset sorted from them (not recorded which). The receptors were gathered from an adult woman who had mild COVID-19 (a few samples of this study predate the infection). Cell type and time point are not known.

V is TRBV20-1 and J is TRBJ2-7; D perhaps matches TRBD2 (5 bases). The V end was cut by 2 bases, the J end by 4 bases, with 12 bases between. This CDR3 region has 13 residues. Germline V gene sequence: CDR1 DFQATT, CDR2 SNEGSKA (reference sequence). In nucleotides, the CDR3 is TGCAGTGCTAGACTCAGCGGCGGGTACGAGCAGTACTTC. Its protein product is CSARLSGGYEQYF.

This clonotype was detected a few times. The chain uses TRBV25-1 and TRBJ2-7; D remains ambiguous. V shed 4 bases and J shed 2 bases, with 12 bases lying between them. The V gene's germline CDR1 is MGHDK and CDR2 SYGVNS. CDR3 size: 14 residues. The CDR3 sequence is CASSAGLVTYEQYF. CDR3 nucleotides: TGTGCCAGCAGTGCGGGTTTAGTGACCTACGAGCAGTACTTC.

A word on this clonotype: At one of its ends the junction is not consistent with the germline gene, which may arise from a read error. The chain couples TRBV7-6 to TRBJ2-7; D possibly corresponds to TRBD1 (6 bases). From germline, CDR1 is SGHVS and CDR2 FNYEAQ. The CDR3 loop spans 14 amino acids. CDR3 DNA sequence: TGTGCCATCAGCCAACCGACGGCAGGGGCCGAGCAGTACTTC. Protein product: CAISQPTAGAEQYF.

The chain links TRBV27 to TRBJ2-3; no clear D gene. The CDR3 totals 11 residues. Trimming left V 7 bases short and J 4 bases short, with 6 bases between. Germline CDR1 is MNHEY and CDR2 is SMNVEV (reference sequence). This CDR3 reads CASIMADTQYF. The CDR3 DNA sequence: TGTGCCAGCATCATGGCAGATACGCAGTATTTT.

The rearrangement links TRBV6-5 to TRBJ2-2; D gene unclear. Trimming took 5 bases from V and 4 from J, leaving 17 bases between them. This CDR3 comprises 16 residues. Germline V lookup: CDR1 MNHEY, CDR2 SVGAGI. The CDR3 region has the DNA TGTGCCAGCAGTATCCCTCTGGGGTTGGGCACCGGGGAGCTGTTTTTT. This codes for CASSIPLGLGTGELFF.

V usage is TRBV7-9 and J usage is TRBJ2-7; 11 bases align to TRBD2. The ends lost 5 bases at V and 7 bases at J; junction bases unmatched: 10. The CDR3 contains 15 residues. Germline V lookup: CDR1 SEHNR, CDR2 FQNEAQ (reference sequence). CDR3 loop: CASSTLAGGPREQYF. In nucleotides, the CDR3 is TGTGCCAGCAGCACCTTAGCGGGAGGGCCGCGGGAGCAGTACTTC.

This clonotype showed up just a few times. The rearrangement joins TRBV7-2 to TRBJ1-3; 11 nucleotides agree with TRBD1. The CDR3 runs to 14 residues. Germline values: CDR1 SGHTA, CDR2 FQGNSA. The V segment lost 5 bases and the J segment 8 bases; nucleotides outside the gene matches: 5. The CDR3 coding sequence is TGTGCCAGCAGCCCGGACAGGGGGCCGTACACCATATATTTT. This gives the protein CASSPDRGPYTIYF. Based on the CDR3 plus reference TRBV7-2 and TRBJ1-3, the full variable domain is GAGVSQSPSNKVTEKGKDVELRCDPISGHTALYWYRQSLGQGLEFLIYFQGNSAPDKSGLPSDRFSAERTGGSVSTLTIQRTQQEDSAVYLCASSPDRGPYTIYFGEGSWLTVV.

This clonotype was picked up a small number of times. This chain uses TRBV15 with TRBJ2-5; no clear D. CDR1 is LNHNV, CDR2 YYDKDF, per germline (reference sequence). V was shortened by 5 bases and J by 5 bases, with 9 bases between the two germline ends. The CDR3 extends over 12 amino acids. The CDR3 nucleotides read TGTGCCACCAGCCCCCCCGGCGAGACCCAGTACTTC. Translating gives CATSPPGETQYF.

In its sample, this clonotype ranks as medium-sized. The J gene is TRBJ2-5, the V gene TRBV5-1; the D is unclear. The germline V gene encodes CDR1 SGHRS and CDR2 YFSETQ. The CDR3 covers 13 residues. V lost 2 bases and J lost 3, with 8 bases in between. This CDR3 is CASSFRAEETQYF. Written as DNA, the CDR3 is TGCGCCAGCAGCTTTAGGGCTGAAGAGACCCAGTACTTC.

The chain links TRBV15 to TRBJ2-2; the D gene is possibly TRBD1 (6 bases). The CDR3 is 16 residues long. V lost 1 base to trimming and J lost 0 bases, with 9 bases between them. Germline CDR1 LNHNV, CDR2 YYDKDF (reference sequence). CDR3 region: CATSRGAGANTGELFF. CDR3 sequence (DNA): TGTGCCACCAGCAGAGGAGCAGGGGCGAACACCGGGGAGCTGTTTTTT.

This clonotype was observed a handful of times. The rearrangement links TRBV3-1 to TRBJ1-4; D remains ambiguous. Germline V lookup: CDR1 LGHDT, CDR2 YNNKEL (reference sequence). Trimming cost V 5 bases and J 5 bases, with 15 bases left between them. This CDR3 has 15 residues. In DNA form, the CDR3 reads TGTGCCAGCAGCTTTAAAGTCGCAGTAAATGAAAAACTGTTTTTT. Its protein is CASSFKVAVNEKLFF.

V usage is TRBV5-5 and J usage is TRBJ2-2, with unresolved D. Deletions cut 0 bases from V and 5 bases from J, with 14 bases between. The CDR3 consists of 16 residues. CDR1 SGHKS and CDR2 YYEKEE come from the germline V gene (reference sequence). The CDR3 sequence: CASSLGSTMRTGELFF. In DNA form, the CDR3 reads TGTGCCAGCAGCTTGGGGTCGACAATGAGGACCGGGGAGCTGTTTTTT.

The chain is built from TRBV6-5 and TRBJ1-6, with a weak D call TRBD1 (5 bases). This CDR3 has 16 residues. CDR1 and CDR2 (germline): MNHEY, SVGAGI. Trimming removed 7 bases at V and 1 base at J, with 14 bases between. CDR3 coding DNA: TGTGCCAGCACCCCTGGGGGGGGGTCCTATAATTCACCCCTCCACTTT. This encodes CASTPGGGSYNSPLHF.

This clonotype was counted once. The chain has TRBV20-1 and TRBJ2-7; D gene uncertain. The germline V gene encodes CDR1 DFQATT and CDR2 SNEGSKA (reference sequence). The CDR3 is made up of 13 amino acids. Trimming took off 1 base at V and 2 bases at J, with 9 bases between the two ends. This chain's CDR3 is CSARGTAAYEQYF. Written as DNA, the CDR3 is TGCAGTGCTAGAGGTACAGCCGCCTACGAGCAGTACTTC.

The genes are TRBV6-5 and TRBJ2-7, with D hard to call. Between the trimmed V and J ends, which lost 0 bases and 3 bases, there was a span of 6 bases. There are 13 residues in the CDR3. Germline lookup yields CDR1 MNHEY and CDR2 SVGAGI. Here the CDR3 reads CASSYSAHYEQYF. The CDR3 nucleotides are TGTGCCAGCAGTTACTCGGCCCACTACGAGCAGTACTTC.